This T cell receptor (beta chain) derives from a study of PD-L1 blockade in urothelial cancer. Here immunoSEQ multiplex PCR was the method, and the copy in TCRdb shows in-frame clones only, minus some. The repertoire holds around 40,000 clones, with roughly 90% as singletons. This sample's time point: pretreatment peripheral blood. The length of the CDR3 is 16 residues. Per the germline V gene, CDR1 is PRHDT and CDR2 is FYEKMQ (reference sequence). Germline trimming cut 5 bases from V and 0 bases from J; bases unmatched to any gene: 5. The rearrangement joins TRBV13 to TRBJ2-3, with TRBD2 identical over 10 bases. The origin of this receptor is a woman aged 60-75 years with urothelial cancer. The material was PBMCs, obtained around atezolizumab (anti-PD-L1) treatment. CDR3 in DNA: TGTGCCAGCAGCCTAAGGACTAGCGGAAGCACAGATACGCAGTATTTT. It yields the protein CASSLRTSGSTDTQYF.